This T cell receptor (beta chain) was retrieved from a study of blood T cell repertoires in COVID-19. Study background: Both acute and convalescent COVID-19 samples were obtained from the United States, Italy and Spain. In each case, the material was cDNA or gDNA derived from T cells, B-cell-depleted T cells, or PBMCs.

Trimming removed 5 bases from V and 8 bases from J; junction bases left unmatched: 10. CDR1 and CDR2 (germline): PRHDT, FYEKMQ (reference sequence). The CDR3 is made up of 14 amino acids. Original handling: It was from reference gene primer amplification that nucleated cell counts were estimated. This table comes from immunoSEQ multiplex PCR, and its TCRdb copy is limited to in-frame clones, with some not included. That table gives V, J and clone size, and the DNA gave D and trimming. There are over 300,000 clones in the sample; around 90% occur only once, and 6.5% lies in the top ten. The receptor's source is a man aged 18 to 30 with active or convalescent COVID-19. Source material: peripheral blood. V gene TRBV13 combines with J gene TRBJ2-7; TRBD1 aligns across 9 bases. The CDR3 is CASSLDRGGFKQYF. Here the CDR3 DNA reads TGTGCCAGCAGCCTGGACAGGGGAGGGTTCAAGCAGTACTTC.